These T cell receptor beta chains were read from a single sample in a study of CD8 T cells in ankylosing spondylitis. Via MiXCR, TCRdb re-called the 5' RACE reads, giving one row per CDR3 protein. Counted here are some 150,000 distinct CDR3 sequences, 9.5% to 12% occurring once; the ten biggest clones make up roughly 4%. Input material: blood, either unsorted or a sorted T cell fraction (not recorded which). All receptors come from a female donor with ankylosing spondylitis or in good health (not recorded which). Both conserved end residues are part of each CDR3. D genes are given only for firm matches. The size entry is marked missing in some rows and otherwise reads once, few, many or a size class.

TRBJ2-6,many,NA,TRBV6-1,TGTGCCAGCAGTCGTAGACAGCGCTCTGGGGCCAACGTCCTGACTTTC,CASSRRQRSGANVLTF
TRBJ1-1,many,NA,TRBV18,TGTGCCAGCTCACCTAGCACTGAAGCTTTCTTT,CASSPSTEAFF
TRBJ2-3,many,NA,TRBV10-3,TGTGCCATCAGTGAGCCTGAATCAGGGGTTGGCGGGTATTTT,CAISEPESGVGGYF
TRBJ2-7,many,NA,TRBV18,TGTGCCAGCTCGTCCTACTCCGGACAGGCGGGAAACGAGCAGTACTTC,CASSSYSGQAGNEQYF
TRBJ1-4,many,NA,TRBV12-3/TRBV12-4,TGTGCCAGCAGAAAGACAGAAAAACTGTTTTTT,CASRKTEKLFF
TRBJ2-3,many,NA,TRBV10-3,TGTGCCGCGGAGGACGGGAGTGGTACGCAGTATTTT,CAAEDGSGTQYF
TRBJ2-1,many,TRBD1,TRBV7-8,TGTGCCAGCAGCTTTAGAGGACAGGGAATTAGGTTGTTCGGTGAGCAGTTCTTC,CASSFRGQGIRLFGEQFF
TRBJ2-2,few,NA,TRBV28,TGTGCCAGCAGTTCGACGCTCCGGGCCGGGACCGGGGAGCTGTTTTTT,CASSSTLRAGTGELFF
TRBJ2-2,NA,TRBD1,TRBV3-1,TGTGCCAGCAGCCCCTCCGGGACAGTGAACACCGGGGAGCTGTTTTTT,CASSPSGTVNTGELFF
TRBJ2-1,many,NA,TRBV4-1,TGTGCCAGCAGCCACAGGGATGAGCAGTTCTTC,CASSHRDEQFF
TRBJ2-1,many,NA,TRBV28,TGTGCCAGCAGTTTCCTCTATGAGCAGTTCTTC,CASSFLYEQFF
TRBJ2-1,many,TRBD2,TRBV9,TGTGCCAGCAGCCCGAATTCCGCCGGCTTAGCGGGGGGGCGCGGTGAGCAGTTCTTC,CASSPNSAGLAGGRGEQFF
TRBJ2-1,many,TRBD1,TRBV4-2,TGTGCCAGCAGCCAACCCGACAGGGTTGGATACAATGAGCAGTTCTTC,CASSQPDRVGYNEQFF
TRBJ1-4,many,TRBD1,TRBV5-1,TGCGCCAGCAGCTTGGCGGGGACAGGGAGTGAAAAACTGTTTTTT,CASSLAGTGSEKLFF
TRBJ2-7,NA,TRBD2,TRBV18,TGTGCCAGCTCACCTACTAGCGGGAGTAACGAGCAGTACTTC,CASSPTSGSNEQYF
TRBJ1-3,many,NA,TRBV20-1,TGCAGTGCTTTAAAGGGAAAGCTAGACACCATATATTTT,CSALKGKLDTIYF
TRBJ2-1,many,TRBD2,TRBV20-1,TGCAGTGCAATCAGCGGGGTGGACAATGAGCAGTTCTTC,CSAISGVDNEQFF
TRBJ1-4,many,NA,TRBV20-1,TGCAGTGCCCCTGGATGGGGGGTGGGTGAAAAACTGTTTTTT,CSAPGWGVGEKLFF
TRBJ1-5,once,TRBD1,TRBV5-5,TGTGCCAGCAGCTTGGAACAGGGGGTACAGCCCCAGCATTTT,CASSLEQGVQPQHF
TRBJ1-1,few,NA,TRBV5-4,TGTGCCAGCAGCTGGCCAGGGCTCCAAGGAACTGAAGCTTTCTTT,CASSWPGLQGTEAFF
TRBJ2-7,many,TRBD1,TRBV28,TGTGCCAGCAAACAGGCGACAGGGGGGTCCTACGAGCAGTACTTC,CASKQATGGSYEQYF
TRBJ1-1,NA,NA,TRBV7-3,TGTGCCAGCAGCTTAGGGACGGGGAACACTGAAGCTTTCTTT,CASSLGTGNTEAFF
TRBJ1-1,many,NA,TRBV7-2,TGTGCCAGCAGCTTGAGACCTGAAGCTTTCTTT,CASSLRPEAFF
TRBJ2-6,few,TRBD1,TRBV5-1,TGCGCCAGCAGCTTGAAAGACGACAGGGCAGGATCTGGGGCCAACGTCCTGACTTTC,CASSLKDDRAGSGANVLTF
TRBJ2-7,many,NA,TRBV5-1,TGCGCCAGCAGCTTGGAAACAGCCTACGAGCAGTACTTC,CASSLETAYEQYF
TRBJ1-1,many,NA,TRBV12-3/TRBV12-4,TGTGCCAGCAGTTTCAGTCCGAACACTGAAGCTTTCTTT,CASSFSPNTEAFF
TRBJ2-3,many,NA,TRBV5-1,TGCGCCAGCAGATCCGACAGTCCAGATACGCAGTATTTT,CASRSDSPDTQYF
TRBJ2-1,few,NA,TRBV20-1,TGCAGTGCTAAGAAAAATGAGCAGTTCTTC,CSAKKNEQFF
TRBJ2-1,many,TRBD2,TRBV3-1,TGTGCCAGCAGCCAAGATCAAAGCGGGGGGTCCGAGTTATACAATGAGCAGTTCTTC,CASSQDQSGGSELYNEQFF
TRBJ1-1,few,NA,TRBV12-2,TGTGCAAGTCGCCCCCGGGACTGTGCTGAAGCTTTCTTT,CASRPRDCAEAFF
TRBJ1-2,few,NA,TRBV30,TGTGCCTGGAGGGTGACAGGACCTTATGGCTACACCTTC,CAWRVTGPYGYTF
TRBJ2-5,NA,NA,TRBV10-3,TGTGCCATCAGTGAGTCAGGCGACAGGCCAAGAGGGGGTCAAGAGACCCAGTACTTC,CAISESGDRPRGGQETQYF
TRBJ2-5,many,NA,TRBV19,TGTGCCAGTAAGAAGGAGTACCAAGAGACCCAGTACTTC,CASKKEYQETQYF
TRBJ2-4,many,NA,TRBV6-5,TGTGCCAGCAGTTCCGGGACACCGATCGCCAAAAACATTCAGTACTTC,CASSSGTPIAKNIQYF
TRBJ1-5,many,NA,TRBV5-1,TGCGCCAGCAGCTTGTCAGGGGCAAGCAATCAGCCCCAGCATTTT,CASSLSGASNQPQHF
TRBJ1-5,many,NA,TRBV3-1,TGTGCCAGCAGCCAAGAGCCGCCCTCGGGCAATCAGCCCCAGCATTTT,CASSQEPPSGNQPQHF
TRBJ2-3,many,TRBD1,TRBV24-1,TGTGCCACCAGTGATTCCGGGACAGGGATTCCAGATACGCAGTATTTT,CATSDSGTGIPDTQYF
TRBJ1-2,NA,NA,TRBV11-2,TGTGCCAGCAGCCCGACAGCCGTGTTAACCTATGGCGACACCTTC,CASSPTAVLTYGDTF
TRBJ1-1,many,TRBD1,TRBV18,TGTGCCAGCTCACCGGGACAGGGGGCAACTGAAGCTTTCTTT,CASSPGQGATEAFF
TRBJ2-2,many,NA,TRBV24-1,TGTGCCACCAGTGATTATTCCGGGGTGTCGGGCACCGGGGAGCTGTTTTTT,CATSDYSGVSGTGELFF
TRBJ2-1,many,NA,TRBV5-1,TGCGCCAGCAGCTTTTGGGGCAATGAGCAGTTCTTC,CASSFWGNEQFF
TRBJ2-3,many,TRBD2,TRBV28,TGTGCCAGCAGTTCCCTAGCGGGGGGGATAGATACGCAGTATTTT,CASSSLAGGIDTQYF
TRBJ2-7,many,NA,TRBV6-1,TGTGCCAGCAGTGGACCTCCCTACGAGCAGTACTTC,CASSGPPYEQYF
TRBJ1-2,many,NA,TRBV7-8,TGTGCCAGCAGCTTAGTAGGGAACTATGGCTACACCTTC,CASSLVGNYGYTF
TRBJ1-2,many,NA,TRBV29-1,TGCTCCGACCGGGACAATACTAACTATGGCTACACCTTC,CSDRDNTNYGYTF